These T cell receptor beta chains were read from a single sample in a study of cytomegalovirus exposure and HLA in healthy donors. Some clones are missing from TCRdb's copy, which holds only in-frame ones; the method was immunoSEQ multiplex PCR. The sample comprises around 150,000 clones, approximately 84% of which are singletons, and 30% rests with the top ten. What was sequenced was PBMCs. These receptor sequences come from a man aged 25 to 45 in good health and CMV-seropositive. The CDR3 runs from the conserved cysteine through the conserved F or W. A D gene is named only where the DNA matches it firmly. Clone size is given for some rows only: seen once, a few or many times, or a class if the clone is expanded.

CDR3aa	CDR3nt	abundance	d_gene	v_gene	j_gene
CASRRGQGSYEQYF	TGTGCCAGCAGACGGGGACAGGGGAGCTACGAGCAGTACTTC	.	TRBD1	TRBV6-5	TRBJ2-7
CASSLSRQGRTRGYEQYF	TGTGCCAGCAGTTTGTCCAGACAGGGCAGGACCAGGGGCTACGAGCAGTACTTC	.	TRBD1	TRBV27	TRBJ2-7
CASSPLGQREGNEQFF	TGTGCCAGCAGCCCGCTGGGTCAACGGGAGGGCAATGAGCAGTTCTTC	.	TRBD2	TRBV14	TRBJ2-1
CASSPTGGKGDEKLFF	TGTGCCAGCTCACCTACGGGGGGAAAGGGAGATGAAAAACTGTTTTTT	.	.	TRBV18	TRBJ1-4
CASSRQGSDTEAFF	TGTGCCAGCAGTCGTCAGGGGTCCGACACTGAAGCTTTCTTT	.	.	TRBV6-6	TRBJ1-1
CASSPRPGGWSGYTF	TGTGCCAGCAGCCCCCGGCCTGGGGGGTGGAGTGGCTACACCTTC	.	.	TRBV9	TRBJ1-2
CASSLAGGGTDTQYF	TGCGCCAGCAGCCTAGCGGGTGGGGGCACAGATACGCAGTATTTT	.	TRBD2	TRBV5-1	TRBJ2-3
CASSENPGRVDQPQHF	TGTGCCAGCAGTGAAAATCCAGGGAGGGTGGATCAGCCCCAGCATTTT	.	.	TRBV2	TRBJ1-5
CASSPGQLGAFF	TGTGCCAGCAGCCCGGGACAGTTGGGAGCTTTCTTT	few	TRBD1	TRBV7-9	TRBJ1-1
CAISAGTGVTEAFF	TGTGCCATCAGCGCCGGGACAGGGGTGACTGAAGCTTTCTTT	.	TRBD1	TRBV10-3	TRBJ1-1
CASASGSSYEQYF	TGTGCCAGCGCTTCGGGGAGCTCCTACGAGCAGTACTTC	.	.	TRBV27	TRBJ2-7
CASSLSGTAGNTIYF	TGTGCCAGCAGCTTATCCGGGACAGCCGGAAACACCATATATTTT	.	TRBD1	TRBV7-9	TRBJ1-3
CASSLSKREQGNEQFF	TGTGCCAGCAGCTTGTCCAAGCGGGAGCAGGGCAATGAGCAGTTCTTC	.	TRBD2	TRBV7-9	TRBJ2-1
CASSGTGYEQYF	TGTGCCAGCAGCGGCACGGGCTACGAGCAGTACTTC	.	.	TRBV5-6	TRBJ2-7
CASSRDIGFDYTF	TGTGCCAGCAGCCGGGACATTGGTTTTGACTACACCTTC	few	.	TRBV11-1	TRBJ1-2
CASSLGGARADTQYF	TGTGCCAGCAGCTTAGGAGGGGCCCGGGCAGATACGCAGTATTTT	.	.	TRBV7-3	TRBJ2-3
CASSPRSRGETNEKLFF	TGCGCCAGCAGCCCAAGGAGCAGGGGCGAAACTAATGAAAAACTGTTTTTT	.	.	TRBV4-1	TRBJ1-4
CASSSGQNYGYTF	TGTGCCAGCAGCTCGGGACAGAACTATGGCTACACCTTC	.	TRBD1	TRBV7-2	TRBJ1-2
CASSKSGVGTQYF	TGTGCCAGCAGCAAGTCGGGGGTTGGGACCCAGTACTTC	.	.	TRBV9	TRBJ2-5
CASSAPLGDYGYTF	TGTGCCAGCAGTGCCCCCTTAGGGGACTATGGCTACACCTTC	.	.	TRBV25-1	TRBJ1-2
CASSVGAGRSYNEQFF	TGTGCCAGCAGCGTAGGGGCGGGCCGCTCCTACAATGAGCAGTTCTTC	once	.	TRBV9	TRBJ2-1
CASSFWDRGGGELFF	TGTGCCAGCAGTTTTTGGGACAGGGGTGGCGGGGAGCTGTTTTTT	.	TRBD1	TRBV27	TRBJ2-2
CASSPGQEPYGYTF	TGTGCCAGCAGCCCCGGACAGGAGCCCTATGGCTACACCTTC	.	TRBD1	TRBV14	TRBJ1-2
CAWRASGGNYEQYF	TGTGCCTGGAGGGCTAGCGGGGGAAACTACGAGCAGTACTTC	.	TRBD2	TRBV30	TRBJ2-7
CASSIVRGINTGELFF	TGTGCCAGTAGTATAGTCAGGGGGATTAACACCGGGGAGCTGTTTTTT	.	TRBD1	TRBV19	TRBJ2-2
CASSPPTSGVTDTQYF	TGTGCCAGCTCACCACCGACTAGCGGGGTTACAGATACGCAGTATTTT	.	TRBD2	TRBV18	TRBJ2-3
CAISPAGDRNEQFF	TGTGCCATCAGCCCAGCAGGGGATAGGAATGAGCAGTTCTTC	few	.	TRBV10-3	TRBJ2-1
CASSLDGGRFTGELFF	TGCGCCAGCAGCCTGGACGGCGGGAGGTTCACCGGGGAGCTGTTTTTT	.	TRBD2	TRBV5-1	TRBJ2-2
CASSLAGTGAIGNTIYF	TGTGCCAGCAGCTTGGCGGGGACAGGAGCTATTGGAAACACCATATATTTT	once	TRBD1	TRBV5-4	TRBJ1-3
CASSRTGSSYEQYF	TGCGCCAGCAGTCGGACAGGGAGCTCCTACGAGCAGTACTTC	few	TRBD1	TRBV10-2	TRBJ2-7
CASSRGYYNEQFF	TGCGCCAGCAGCCGAGGATACTACAATGAGCAGTTCTTC	.	.	TRBV4-3	TRBJ2-1
CASRAPTDTQYF	TGTGCCAGCAGAGCGCCCACAGATACGCAGTATTTT	.	.	TRBV28	TRBJ2-3
CASSRQTMGQGYNEQFF	TGTGCCAGCAGTCGACAGACTATGGGACAGGGCTACAATGAGCAGTTCTTC	.	TRBD1	TRBV9	TRBJ2-1
CASSGQGVATNEKLFF	TGCGCCAGCAGTGGACAGGGGGTTGCAACTAATGAAAAACTGTTTTTT	.	TRBD1	TRBV10-1	TRBJ1-4
CASSLGLSYYEQYF	TGTGCCAGCAGCTTAGGACTAAGCTACTACGAGCAGTACTTC	few	.	TRBV7-2	TRBJ2-7
CASSSRTGGASGYTF	TGTGCCAGCAGCTCCCGGACAGGGGGCGCGTCGGGCTACACCTTC	.	TRBD1	TRBV9	TRBJ1-2
CASSTRILGQVNTEAFF	TGTGCCAGTAGTACACGGATCCTGGGACAGGTGAACACTGAAGCTTTCTTT	.	TRBD1	TRBV19	TRBJ1-1
CASSLGDRGSGETQYF	TGTGCCAGCAGCTTAGGGGACAGGGGTAGCGGAGAGACCCAGTACTTC	.	TRBD1	TRBV11-2	TRBJ2-5
CASSRDTAREKLFF	TGTGCCAGCAGCCGGGACACAGCGAGGGAAAAACTGTTTTTT	.	.	TRBV6-5	TRBJ1-4
CASSESGSHGGTDTQYF	TGTGCCAGCAGTGAATCGGGGTCCCATGGGGGCACAGATACGCAGTATTTT	.	.	TRBV6-1	TRBJ2-3
CASSYAENQPQHF	TGTGCCAGCAGTTACGCGGAAAATCAGCCCCAGCATTTT	.	.	TRBV6-6	TRBJ1-5
CASRPRDRLRTEAFF	TGTGCCAGCAGACCGCGGGACAGGCTACGGACTGAAGCTTTCTTT	.	TRBD1	TRBV6-5	TRBJ1-1
CASSLADGLALNYNEQFF	TGCGCCAGCAGCTTGGCAGATGGACTAGCGCTTAACTACAATGAGCAGTTCTTC	.	TRBD2	TRBV5-1	TRBJ2-1
CASSLEGGRKETQYF	TGTGCCAGCAGCTTAGAGGGCGGGCGGAAAGAGACCCAGTACTTC	.	.	TRBV13	TRBJ2-5
CASSMEQFGSGNTIYF	TGTGCCAGTAGTATGGAACAGTTCGGCTCTGGAAACACCATATATTTT	.	.	TRBV19	TRBJ1-3